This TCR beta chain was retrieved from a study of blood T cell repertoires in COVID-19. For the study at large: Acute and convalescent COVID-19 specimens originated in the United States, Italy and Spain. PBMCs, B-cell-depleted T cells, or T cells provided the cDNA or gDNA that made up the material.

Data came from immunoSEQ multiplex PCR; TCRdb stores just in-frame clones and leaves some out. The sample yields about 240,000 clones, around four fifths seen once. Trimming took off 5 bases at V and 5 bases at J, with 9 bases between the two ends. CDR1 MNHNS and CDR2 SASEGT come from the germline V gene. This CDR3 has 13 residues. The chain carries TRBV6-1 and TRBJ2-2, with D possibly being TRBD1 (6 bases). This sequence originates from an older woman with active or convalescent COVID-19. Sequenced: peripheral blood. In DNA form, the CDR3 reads TGTGCCAGCAGTCTACAGGGAACCGGGGAGCTGTTTTTT. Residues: CASSLQGTGELFF.